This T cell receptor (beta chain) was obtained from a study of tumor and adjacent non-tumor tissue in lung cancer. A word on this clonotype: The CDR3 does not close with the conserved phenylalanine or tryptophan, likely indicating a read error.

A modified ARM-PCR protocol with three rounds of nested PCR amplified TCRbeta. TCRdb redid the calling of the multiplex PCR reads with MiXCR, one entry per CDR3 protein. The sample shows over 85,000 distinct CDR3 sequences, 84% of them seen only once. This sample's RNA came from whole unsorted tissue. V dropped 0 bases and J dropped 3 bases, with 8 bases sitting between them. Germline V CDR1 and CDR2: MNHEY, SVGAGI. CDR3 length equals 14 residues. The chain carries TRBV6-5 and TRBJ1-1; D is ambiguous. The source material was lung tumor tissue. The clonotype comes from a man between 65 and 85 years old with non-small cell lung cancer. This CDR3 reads CASSYSYLDTEAFY. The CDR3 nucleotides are TGTGCCAGCAGTTACTCGTATTTAGACACTGAAGCTTTCTAT.